This T cell receptor (beta chain) was identified in a study of blood T cells in healthy people across ages. The wider study: There was about one barcoded beta molecule captured by template switching per two T cells.

Total RNA was isolated from each sample in quantities of at least 6 micrograms. Sample-barcoded 5' priming and a J-beta primer mix drove a second PCR of about 7 to 11 cycles. Each cDNA molecule carried a tag from a template-switch adaptor that contained 12 random nucleotides. In TCRdb, the 5' RACE reads were re-called with MiXCR into one record per CDR3 protein. Among some 790,000 distinct CDR3 sequences listed, under 35% were seen once. Broader study findings: Fewer expanded clones and more diversity marked long-lived versus aged donors.

This clonotype was picked up a small number of times. Its antigen remains unknown. The sequenced sample was blood. The source is a woman older than 75 in good health.

The CDR3 DNA reads TGTGCCAGCTCACCAGATTTAAGGAGGGCTTTCTTT. It specifies CASSPDLRRAFF. This sequence joins TRBV18 and TRBJ1-1; D unclear. This CDR3 is 12 amino acids long. The V end was cut by 2 bases, the J end by 11 bases, with 12 bases between. Germline V gene lookup returns CDR1 KGHSH and CDR2 LQKENI. The full variable domain, with the rest looked up from reference TRBV18 and TRBJ1-1, is NAGVMQNPRHLVRRRGQEARLRCSPMKGHSHVYWYRQLPEEGLKFMVYLQKENIIDESGMPKERFSAEFPKEGPSILRIQQVVRGDSAAYFCASSPDLRRAFFGQGTRLTVV.